This entry concerns a single T cell receptor beta chain. This clone was picked up one time. Its antigen remains unidentified. It has no much larger one-base neighbor in the sample; base qualities were not kept. V has 3 bases trimmed and J has 13 bases trimmed; junction bases matching no gene number 14. CDR1 and CDR2 (SGHVS, FNYEAQ) derive from the germline V gene. The cysteine opens and the phenylalanine closes a CDR3 of 16 amino acids. Only CDR3 DNA is held: 48 bases, read in frame from base 1. The sample comes from a study of blood T cell repertoires in COVID-19 (dated by TCRdb to the early 2020s). With respect to the entire study: Samples from collaborators originated in the United States, Italy and Spain and spanned both the acute and convalescent phases of COVID-19. The repertoires were made available in a free public database intended to serve as a resource for research on the immune response to SARS-CoV-2. Deeply sampled blood TCRbeta repertoires from subjects exposed to, actively infected with, or recovered from COVID-19 were included in the dataset. Nearly every sample came with metadata listing a de-identified subject ID, COVID-19 status, age in years and sex. HLA class I and class II types, where available, came from metadata supplied by the sample provider rather than from assay-based typing. The prospective study material was composed of cDNA or gDNA derived from T cells, B-cell-depleted T cells, or PBMCs. The samples were drawn from the first 160 participants of the ongoing ImmuneRACE study and from over a thousand subjects provided by 6 global collaborators. General findings and caveats noted by the study authors: The amount of clinical and demographic metadata varied by source and participant and was provided uncurated.

In Seattle, one collaborating source enrolled patients while the infection was active and tracked those patients longitudinally over the course of disease. The collaborating institutions used their own protocols to collect whole blood in K2EDTA tubes. For TCRbeta analysis, collaborators shipped samples as frozen whole blood, isolated PBMCs, or DNA extracted from either of those sample types. TCRbeta CDR3 regions were amplified from genomic DNA by means of the immunoSEQ Assay, a bias-controlled multiplex PCR. The paper's processing steps were these. The number of nucleated cells in each sample was estimated from the amplification of reference gene primers within the assay. To quantify the absolute abundance of each unique TCRbeta CDR3 rearrangement, sequence reads were collapsed and filtered. For each sample, productive Simpson clonality was calculated as the square root of Simpson's diversity index across productive rearrangements. The table was pulled from immuneACCESS by TCRdb, which kept in-frame rearrangements only. Such tables lose some clones; where checked, under half of the loss comes from unresolved V genes, and the rest has no known cause. V, J and clone size are taken as reported in that table, and D and trimming were inferred from the DNA itself. Within this sample are fewer than 300,000 clones, with 80% to 95% of them counted one time only. The ten largest make up 2.2% of the sample.

The sequenced sample consisted of peripheral blood. The receptor was isolated from a woman aged 25 to 39 with COVID-19, enrolled during active disease. The rearrangement combines TRBV7-6 with TRBJ2-1; the central 11 bases match TRBD2. The CDR3 has the sequence CASSFSLRASGRSQFF. The sequence in DNA is TGTGCCAGCAGCTTTTCCCTCAGGGCTAGCGGGAGGAGCCAGTTCTTC.